Listed below are T cell receptor beta chains from one sample, sequenced in a study of blood T cells in healthy people across ages. Each CDR3 protein is one row after TCRdb ran MiXCR on the 5' RACE reads. The sample consists of approximately 1.5 million distinct CDR3 sequences, approximately 42% of them appearing once. The specimen sequenced was blood. Every receptor here comes from a woman aged 18-29 years in good health. The CDR3 runs from the conserved cysteine through the conserved F or W. Each record gives: clone size, J gene, V gene, CDR3 protein. Clone size is shown for a subset of rows, as once, few, many or a class of expanded clone.

NA,TRBJ1-1,TRBV6-2/TRBV6-3,CASSFPAEGRTEAFF
NA,TRBJ2-1,TRBV6-2/TRBV6-3,CASSYIPPGDLYNEQFF
NA,TRBJ1-2,TRBV9,CASNPGGPNYGYTF
few,TRBJ1-1,TRBV12-3/TRBV12-4,CASLVGARAGGSVSEAFF
NA,TRBJ1-1,TRBV7-9,CASSPSTGVNTEAFF
few,TRBJ2-5,TRBV25-1,CASSGLAVQETQYF
NA,TRBJ2-1,TRBV12-3/TRBV12-4,CASRPSRGGPGNEQFF
NA,TRBJ2-1,TRBV4-3,CASSRDWGNEQFF
NA,NA,TRBV9,CASSVFRQSHSYNEQYF
many,TRBJ2-7,TRBV20-1,CSASGVASGRYEQYF
NA,TRBJ1-1,TRBV15,CATSRFGGVNTEAFF
few,TRBJ2-7,TRBV4-3,CASSQDLAPNEQYF
NA,TRBJ2-3,TRBV24-1,CATSDGIASGWDTQYF
few,TRBJ1-1,TRBV10-3,CAISELQNTEAFF
NA,TRBJ1-2,TRBV4-1,CASSQAIGTGADYGYTF
NA,TRBJ2-2,TRBV7-6,CASSLRGGANTGELFF
NA,TRBJ1-1,TRBV7-9,CASSFIDRGPGTEAFF
NA,TRBJ2-1,TRBV12-3/TRBV12-4,CASRELAGRNYYNEQFF
NA,TRBJ2-3,TRBV20-1,CSGDSGAGLAGLAEDTQYF
NA,TRBJ2-3,TRBV6-2/TRBV6-3,CASRWDRATDTQYF
NA,TRBJ1-6,TRBV10-3,CAISERRPTGGPFYNSPLHF
NA,TRBJ1-4,TRBV24-1,CATSERQVGPNEKLFF
few,TRBJ2-3,TRBV25-1,CASSVRGTLERADTDTQYF
NA,TRBJ1-5,TRBV2,CASSKDSPDQPRHF
NA,TRBJ2-1,TRBV28,CASSSPPGQGPYNEQFF
NA,TRBJ2-3,TRBV20-1,CSAKLAALTDTQYF
few,TRBJ2-1,TRBV25-1,CASSESTLVLSSYNEQFF